The T cell receptor (beta chain) described here comes from a study of cytotoxic CD8 clonotypes in ibrutinib-treated CLL. With 5 bases clipped from V and 7 bases from J, the junction kept 5 bases outside the gene matches. Germline CDR1 and CDR2: LGHNA and YNFKEQ. The CDR3 is 14 amino acids. The assay was immunoSEQ multiplex PCR, and TCRdb's table has in-frame clones only and misses some. The sample consists of more than 85,000 clones, over 60% of them appearing once. This receptor was identified in a human donor with chronic lymphocytic leukemia. Specimen: PBMCs, collected after 24 months of ibrutinib treatment. The V gene is TRBV4-2, the J gene TRBJ1-4, with 9 bases fitting TRBD1. CDR3 coding DNA: TGTGCCAGCAGCGCGGGACAGGGCGGTGAAAAACTGTTTTTT. It is translated as CASSAGQGGEKLFF.